This TCR beta chain was found in a study of cytomegalovirus exposure and HLA in healthy donors. Turning to this clone: Antigen unknown.

Clones were sequenced by immunoSEQ multiplex PCR, and TCRdb holds only the in-frame ones, with some missing. The sample carries about 250,000 clones, about 90% recorded once. The trim removed 6 bases at V and 4 bases at J, leaving 11 bases unmatched. The CDR3 extends over 15 amino acids. The V gene's germline CDR1 is MNHNY and CDR2 SVGAGI (reference sequence). Findings of the study overall: Among TCR beta chains, those listed as cytomegalovirus-associated numbered over 150. Clusters of TCRs from the first cohort tended to co-occur in the roughly 120 validation repertoires (as a later analysis found). Per published reports, the classifier diagnosed cytomegalovirus status with high specificity and sensitivity.

Separation from the roughly 670-subject first cohort characterized the roughly 120-subject validation cohort, to which the donors belonged. What was sequenced was PBMCs. The V call is TRBV6-6, the J call TRBJ2-7; 8 bases match TRBD1. The receptor was derived from a man younger than 35 in good health and CMV-seropositive. The CDR3: CASSTGTGFRYEQYF. The CDR3 DNA is TGTGCCAGCAGCACCGGGACAGGTTTCAGGTACGAGCAGTACTTC.